The 11 T cell receptor beta chains below all came from one sample that was sequenced in a study of identical twins. TCRdb called the 5' RACE reads again in MiXCR, with one record for every CDR3 protein. The sample carries approximately 700,000 distinct CDR3 sequences, less than 7% recorded once. The specimen sequenced was naive T cells sorted from blood. The receptors were sampled from a man between 18 and 35 years old in good health.

This clonotype has just a few counts. The V gene is TRBV7-3, the J gene TRBJ2-2, with TRBD2 as a possible D gene (6 bases). V lost 5 bases and J 2 bases, leaving 12 bases between the germline ends. The CDR3 spans 15 residues. The germline CDR1 and CDR2 sequences are SGHTA and FQGTGA. In DNA form, the CDR3 reads TGTGCCAGCAGCCCGAGGCGGGGAAACACCGGGGAGCTGTTTTTT. Encoded protein: CASSPRRGNTGELFF.

The chain carries TRBV28 and TRBJ2-7; D is uncertain. The germline V gene encodes CDR1 MDHEN and CDR2 SYDVKM. The ends were cut back, 6 bases at V and 2 bases at J, with 14 bases in the middle. This CDR3 comprises 14 residues. As DNA, the CDR3 is TGTGCCAGCAGCTCCCTTAAGGGAACCTACGAGCAGTACTTC. Translating it yields CASSSLKGTYEQYF.

The chain is built from TRBV12-3 or TRBV12-4 and TRBJ1-5; D uncertain. V dropped 6 bases and J dropped 3 bases, with 6 bases sitting between them. CDR3 length: 12 amino acids. Here the CDR3 reads CASSFDNQPQHF. The CDR3, as DNA: TGTGCCAGCAGCTTTGACAATCAGCCCCAGCATTTT.

J is TRBJ2-7 and V is TRBV14; no reliable D call. V shed 1 base and J shed 4 bases, with 14 bases lying between them. The CDR3 runs to 15 residues. Germline values: CDR1 SGHDN, CDR2 FVKESK. Here the CDR3 reads CASSQGARPHYEQYF. DNA for the CDR3: TGTGCCAGCAGCCAAGGGGCTCGGCCCCATTACGAGCAGTACTTC.

This chain links TRBV4-1 with TRBJ2-1, with D perhaps TRBD2 (6 bases). Trimming shortened V by 5 bases and J by 0 bases, and 17 bases separated the two germline ends. Germline CDR1 and CDR2: MGHRA and YSYEKL. This CDR3 is built from 17 residues. CDR3 nucleotides: TGCGCCAGCAGCTTCACGTCGGGAGCGAGCTCCTACAATGAGCAGTTCTTC. Its translation is CASSFTSGASSYNEQFF.

In its sample, this clonotype was seen many times. CDR3 loop: CASSLRGDSPLHF. The CDR3 DNA sequence: TGTGCCAGCAGTTTACGGGGGGACTCACCCCTCCACTTT. The chain employs TRBV28 and TRBJ1-6; tentatively, D is TRBD1 (5 bases). The CDR3 has 13 amino acids. The germline gives CDR1 MDHEN, CDR2 SYDVKM. The germline V and J ends were trimmed by 2 bases and 10 bases, with 9 bases remaining between them.

This clonotype was detected only a few times. The V and J genes are TRBV21-1 and TRBJ1-1; the table's D call TRBD1 went unverified against the DNA. TRBV21-1 is a documented pseudogene. The CDR3 loop spans 16 amino acids. CDR3 in DNA: TGTGCCAGCAGCAAACTAAGGGCCCCCCCTGGCACTGAAGCTTTCTTT. This sequence encodes CASSKLRAPPGTEAFF.

This clonotype was seen only a few times. No conserved phenylalanine or tryptophan is present at the end of the CDR3, so a read error is the likely explanation. The chain links TRBV18 to TRBJ1-1; D perhaps matches TRBD1 (5 bases). This CDR3 has 14 amino acids. Germline loops: CDR1 KGHSH, CDR2 LQKENI. V was trimmed by 3 bases and J by 0 bases, leaving 8 bases between them. The DNA for the CDR3 is TGTGCCAGCTCACCGCCAGGGCTGAACACTGAAGCTTTCTAT. It translates to CASSPPGLNTEAFY.

This clonotype was detected ten times or more. This chain uses TRBV20-1 with TRBJ2-5; TRBD2 agrees at 14 bases. From germline, CDR1 is DFQATT and CDR2 SNEGSKA (reference sequence). The CDR3 totals 15 residues. Trimming took 0 bases from V and 5 from J; bases not matched to a gene: 2. Written as DNA, the CDR3 is TGCAGTGCTAGAGATGGGACTAGCGGGGGTGAGACCCAGTACTTC. This translates into CSARDGTSGGETQYF.

In this sample, this clonotype turned up a few times. The chain is built from TRBV2 and TRBJ2-1, with a weak D call TRBD1 (7 bases). The V gene lost 2 bases and the J gene lost 2 bases, with 13 bases spanning the gap. Germline V gene lookup returns CDR1 SNHLY and CDR2 FYNNEI. The CDR3 length is 16 residues. The CDR3 here is CASSESGGGPYNEQFF. The DNA for the CDR3 is TGTGCCAGCAGTGAATCAGGGGGAGGCCCCTACAATGAGCAGTTCTTC.

There are a few counts of this clonotype. The V and J genes are TRBV11-3 and TRBJ2-1, with D perhaps TRBD1 (5 bases). Germline V gene lookup returns CDR1 SGHNT and CDR2 YENEEA. The CDR3 totals 17 residues. V lost 0 bases and J 10 bases, leaving 22 bases between the germline ends. The CDR3 nucleotides are TGTGCCAGCAGCTTAGATCTGACCCTCCCAGGGTTAGAAGAGCAGTTCTTC. Translation: CASSLDLTLPGLEEQFF.